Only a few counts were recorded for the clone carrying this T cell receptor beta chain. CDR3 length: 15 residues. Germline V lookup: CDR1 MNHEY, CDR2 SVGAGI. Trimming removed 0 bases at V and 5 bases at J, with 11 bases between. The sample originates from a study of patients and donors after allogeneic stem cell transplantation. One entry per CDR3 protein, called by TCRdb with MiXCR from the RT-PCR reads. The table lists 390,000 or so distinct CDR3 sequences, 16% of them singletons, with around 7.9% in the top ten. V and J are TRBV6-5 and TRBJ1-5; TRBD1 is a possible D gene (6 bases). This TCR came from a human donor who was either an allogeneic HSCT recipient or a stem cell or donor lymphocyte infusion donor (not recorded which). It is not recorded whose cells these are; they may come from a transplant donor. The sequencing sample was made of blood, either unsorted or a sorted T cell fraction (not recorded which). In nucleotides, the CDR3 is TGTGCCAGCAGTTACTCGTGGGGGGCAGATCAGCCCCAGCATTTT. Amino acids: CASSYSWGADQPQHF.